These 14 T cell receptor beta chains were all obtained from the same sample, sequenced in a study of T cells after yellow fever vaccination. Via MiXCR, TCRdb re-called the 5' RACE reads, giving one row per CDR3 protein. The data contain around 320,000 distinct CDR3 sequences, roughly 8.7% of them singletons. The material sequenced was CD4+ T cells sorted from PBMCs, taken 5 days after the yellow fever booster vaccination. The source of these receptors is a man younger than 30 who received the YFV17D yellow fever vaccine.

V and J are TRBV5-1 and TRBJ1-5, with no clear D. The CDR3 runs to 15 residues. The germline gives CDR1 SGHRS, CDR2 YFSETQ. Trimming removed 4 bases from V and 7 bases from J, with 18 bases in between. CDR3 sequence reads: CASSQLPGHGQPQHF. The CDR3 DNA sequence: TGCGCCAGCAGCCAACTACCTGGCCACGGGCAGCCCCAGCATTTT.

This clonotype was counted ten times or more. The rearrangement uses TRBV5-1 and TRBJ2-3; tentatively, D is TRBD2 (7 bases). V lost 0 bases, J lost 1 base, and 12 bases lay in between. Germline assignment: CDR1 SGHRS and CDR2 YFSETQ. This CDR3 contains 16 residues. The CDR3 region has the DNA TGCGCCAGCAGCTTGGCGTCGGGGGGCCGCACAGATACGCAGTATTTT. Residues: CASSLASGGRTDTQYF.

The chain carries TRBV12-3 or TRBV12-4 and TRBJ2-5; 12 bases agree with TRBD2. The V gene end was trimmed by 4 bases and the J gene end by 4 bases; junction bases not matched to a gene: 10. The CDR3 is 17 amino acids. CDR3 DNA: TGTGCCAGCAGTTCCTACCCTAGCGGGGGGGCCGCAGAGACCCAGTACTTC. Protein sequence: CASSSYPSGGAAETQYF.

This clonotype was seen only a few times. V usage is TRBV6-4 and J usage is TRBJ2-3; perhaps D is TRBD1 or TRBD2 (5 bases each). Germline V CDR1 and CDR2: MRHNA, SNTAGT. Trimming removed 2 bases at V and 0 bases at J, with 9 bases between. The CDR3 is 15 amino acids. Written as DNA, the CDR3 is TGTGCCAGCAGTGACGGGGGATTTAGCACAGATACGCAGTATTTT. Translating gives CASSDGGFSTDTQYF.

This clonotype was picked up a small number of times. The chain joins TRBV7-8 to TRBJ1-5, with unresolved D. The CDR3 runs 15 residues. Per germline, CDR1 SGHVS and CDR2 FQNEAQ. Trimming pared 11 bases from V and 2 bases from J, leaving 19 bases between. The CDR3 DNA follows: TGTGCCTCCTCACGAGGTCGGGTAGGCAATCAGCCCCAGCATTTT. It yields the protein CASSRGRVGNQPQHF.

The chain combines TRBV20-1 with TRBJ1-3; D is possibly TRBD1 (5 bases). Germline CDR1 and CDR2: DFQATT and SNEGSKA (reference sequence). V lost 5 bases and J 0 bases, leaving 5 bases between the germline ends. The CDR3 contains 12 residues. The DNA of the CDR3 is TGCAGTGCTCAGGGCTCTGGAAACACCATATATTTT. Its protein product is CSAQGSGNTIYF.

V is TRBV7-2 and J is TRBJ1-5; no clear D gene. With 1 base removed from V and 6 bases from J, the gap between germline ends came to 7 bases. This CDR3 region has 13 residues. Germline V gives CDR1 SGHTA, CDR2 FQGNSA. CDR3 in amino acids: CASSLGQLQPQHF. The CDR3 coding sequence is TGTGCCAGCAGCTTAGGTCAGCTTCAGCCCCAGCATTTT.

This clonotype has a handful of counts. This chain connects TRBV9 to TRBJ2-2; D is unclear. This CDR3 is built from 17 residues. The V gene's germline CDR1 is SGDLS and CDR2 YYNGEE. The V gene lost 2 bases and the J gene lost 0 bases, with 14 bases spanning the gap. The CDR3 DNA is TGTGCCAGCAGCGTTGGCCTCCAGGCTACGAACACCGGGGAGCTGTTTTTT. Translated, it gives CASSVGLQATNTGELFF.

The V gene is TRBV11-3, the J gene TRBJ2-1; 10 bases fit TRBD2. J was trimmed by 10 bases and V by 0 bases; bases with no gene match: 6. This CDR3 spans 15 amino acids. CDR1 is SGHNT, CDR2 YENEEA, per germline. The CDR3 nucleotides read TGTGCCAGCAGCTTAGACCCGGTGACTAGCGGGGAGCAGTTCTTC. It is translated as CASSLDPVTSGEQFF.

This clonotype was seen many times. CDR3 sequence (DNA): TGTGCCAGCAGTTTTGCAGCGTACCAAGAGACCCAGTACTTC. Encoded protein: CASSFAAYQETQYF. The V call is TRBV12-3 or TRBV12-4, the J call TRBJ2-5; no definite D call. The V and J ends lost 3 bases and 0 bases respectively, with 8 bases between them. The CDR3 runs 14 residues.

V usage is TRBV2 and J usage is TRBJ1-6, with D unclear. Per the germline V gene, CDR1 is SNHLY and CDR2 is FYNNEI. CDR3 length: 13 amino acids. The V and J ends lost 3 bases and 8 bases respectively, with 8 bases between them. CDR3 DNA: TGTGCCAGCAGTGACGGGCAATATTCACCCCTCCACTTT. As protein: CASSDGQYSPLHF.

In its sample, this clonotype was seen a few times. The V gene is TRBV20-1, the J gene TRBJ2-7, with 11 positions matching TRBD1. Germline V gives CDR1 DFQATT, CDR2 SNEGSKA (reference sequence). The trim removed 3 bases at V and 4 bases at J, leaving 8 bases unmatched. The length of the CDR3 is 15 residues. CDR3 region: CSASLSGTGGYEQYF. As DNA, the CDR3 is TGCAGTGCTAGTCTGTCCGGGACAGGGGGGTACGAGCAGTACTTC.

This sequence joins TRBV12-3 or TRBV12-4 and TRBJ1-5; D is unresolved. The V end was cut by 0 bases, the J end by 11 bases, with 11 bases between. This CDR3 has 13 residues. The CDR3 DNA sequence: TGTGCCAGCAGTTTAGCAACTCCCATGTCCCAGCATTTT. It specifies CASSLATPMSQHF.

The rearrangement joins TRBV6-6 to TRBJ2-3; 8 bases are a match to TRBD2. The CDR3 is 16 amino acids. Germline V gene lookup returns CDR1 MNHNY and CDR2 SVGAGI (reference sequence). V trimming: 2 bases; J trimming: 6 bases; junction bases outside the gene matches: 10. DNA for the CDR3: TGTGCCAGCAGTTACAGTCCTAGCGGGCCGGGGGATACGCAGTATTTT. It translates to CASSYSPSGPGDTQYF.